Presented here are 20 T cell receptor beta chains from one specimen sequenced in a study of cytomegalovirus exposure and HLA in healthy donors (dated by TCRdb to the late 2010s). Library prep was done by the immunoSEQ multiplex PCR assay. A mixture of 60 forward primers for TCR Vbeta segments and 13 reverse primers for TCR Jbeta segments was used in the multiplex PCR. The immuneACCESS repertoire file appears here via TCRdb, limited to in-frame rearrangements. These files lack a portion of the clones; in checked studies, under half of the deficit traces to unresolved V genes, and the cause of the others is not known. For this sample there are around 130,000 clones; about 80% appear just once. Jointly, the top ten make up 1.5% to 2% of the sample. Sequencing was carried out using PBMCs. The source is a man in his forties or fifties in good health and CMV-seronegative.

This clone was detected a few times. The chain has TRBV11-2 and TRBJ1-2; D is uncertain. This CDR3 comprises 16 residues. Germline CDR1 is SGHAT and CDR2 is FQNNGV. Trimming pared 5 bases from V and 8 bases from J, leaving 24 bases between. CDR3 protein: CASSPPHLRGLGGYTF. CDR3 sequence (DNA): TGTGCCAGCAGCCCCCCCCACTTGCGGGGTTTAGGGGGCTACACCTTC.

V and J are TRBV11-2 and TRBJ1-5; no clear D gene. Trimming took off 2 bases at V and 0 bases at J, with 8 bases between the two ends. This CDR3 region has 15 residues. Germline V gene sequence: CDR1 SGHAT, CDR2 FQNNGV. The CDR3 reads CASSLSSHSNQPQHF. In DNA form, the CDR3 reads TGTGCCAGCAGCTTAAGCTCCCATAGCAATCAGCCCCAGCATTTT.

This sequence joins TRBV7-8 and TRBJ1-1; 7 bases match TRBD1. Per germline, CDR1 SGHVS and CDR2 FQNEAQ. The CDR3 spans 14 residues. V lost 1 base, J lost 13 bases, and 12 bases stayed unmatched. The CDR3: CASSLGRRTGTVFF. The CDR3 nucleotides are TGTGCCAGCAGCTTAGGGAGGAGGACAGGCACGGTTTTCTTT.

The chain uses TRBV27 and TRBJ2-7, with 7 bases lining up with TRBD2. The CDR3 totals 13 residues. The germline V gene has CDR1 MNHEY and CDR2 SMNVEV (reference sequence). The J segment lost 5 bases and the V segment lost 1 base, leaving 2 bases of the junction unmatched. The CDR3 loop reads CASSLWGTNEQYF. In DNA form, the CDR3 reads TGTGCCAGCAGTTTATGGGGGACTAACGAGCAGTACTTC.

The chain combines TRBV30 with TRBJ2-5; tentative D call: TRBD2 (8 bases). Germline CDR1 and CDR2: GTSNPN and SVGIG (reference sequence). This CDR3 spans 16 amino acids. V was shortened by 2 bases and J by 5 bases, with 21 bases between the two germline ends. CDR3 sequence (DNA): TGTGCCTGGAGTCCGGCAGGGGGACTAGGGTACGAGACCCAGTACTTC. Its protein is CAWSPAGGLGYETQYF.

CDR3 DNA sequence: TGTGCCAGCAGCTTGGAAGCTAGCGGGGGGGTGTCCTACAATGAGCAGTTCTTC. Translating it yields CASSLEASGGVSYNEQFF. The rearrangement uses TRBV5-4 and TRBJ2-1; TRBD2 agrees at 12 bases. Looked up from germline, CDR1 is SGHNT and CDR2 is YYREEE (reference sequence). This CDR3 is built from 18 residues. The V and J ends lost 0 bases and 1 base, in that order; junction bases with no gene match: 5.

DNA for the CDR3: TGCAGCGGGGCGACAGGGGGCGAAGAGACCCAGTACTTC. This codes for CSGATGGEETQYF. The gene calls are TRBV29-1 and TRBJ2-5; 10 bases align to TRBD1. With V trimmed by 7 bases and J by 3 bases, 5 bases remained unmatched. Per the germline V gene, CDR1 is SQVTM and CDR2 is ANQGSEA. This CDR3 is 13 amino acids long. Full variable domain (remainder filled in from reference TRBV29-1 and TRBJ2-5): SAVISQKPSRDICQRGTSLTIQCQVDSQVTMMFWYRQQPGQSLTLIATANQGSEATYESGFVIDKFPISRPNLTFSTLTVSNMSPEDSSIYLCSGATGGEETQYFGPGTRLLVL.

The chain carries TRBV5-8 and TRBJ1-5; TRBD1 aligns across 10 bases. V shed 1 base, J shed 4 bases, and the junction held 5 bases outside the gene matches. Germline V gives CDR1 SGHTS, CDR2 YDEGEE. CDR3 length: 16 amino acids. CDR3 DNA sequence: TGTGCCAGCAGCTTGCTGGGACAGGGGAGTAATCAGCCCCAGCATTTT. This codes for CASSLLGQGSNQPQHF.

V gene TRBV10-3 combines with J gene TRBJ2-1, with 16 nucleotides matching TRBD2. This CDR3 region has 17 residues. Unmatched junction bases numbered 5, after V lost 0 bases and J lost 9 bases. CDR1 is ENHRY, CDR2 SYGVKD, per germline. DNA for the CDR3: TGTGCCATCAGTGAGTCTGGGACTAGCGGGGGGGCCGTTGAGCAGTTCTTC. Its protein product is CAISESGTSGGAVEQFF.

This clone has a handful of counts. The DNA of the CDR3 is TGTGCCAGCAGCCAAGCCAGTAAATACAATGAGCAGTTCTTC. It codes for CASSQASKYNEQFF. The V gene is TRBV14, the J gene TRBJ2-1; D gene unclear. Germline CDR1 and CDR2: SGHDN and FVKESK. The CDR3 is 14 amino acids. V was trimmed by 1 base and J by 4 bases, leaving 8 bases between them.

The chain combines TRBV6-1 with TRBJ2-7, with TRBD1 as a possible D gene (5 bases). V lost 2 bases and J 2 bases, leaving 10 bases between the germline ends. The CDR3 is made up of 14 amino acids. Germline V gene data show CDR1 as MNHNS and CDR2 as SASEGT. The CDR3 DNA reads TGTGCCAGCAGTGAATCCGACAGCGCCTACGAGCAGTACTTC. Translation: CASSESDSAYEQYF.

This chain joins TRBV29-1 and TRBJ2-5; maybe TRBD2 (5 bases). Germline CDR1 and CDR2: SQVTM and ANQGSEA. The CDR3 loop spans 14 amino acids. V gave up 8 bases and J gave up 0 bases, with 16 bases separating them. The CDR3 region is CSPGGGRYQETQYF. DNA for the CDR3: TGCAGCCCTGGAGGTGGTAGGTACCAAGAGACCCAGTACTTC.

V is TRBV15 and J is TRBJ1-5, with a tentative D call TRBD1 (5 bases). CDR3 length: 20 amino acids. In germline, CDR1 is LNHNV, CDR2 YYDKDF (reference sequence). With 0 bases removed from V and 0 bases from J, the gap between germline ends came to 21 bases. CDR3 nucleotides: TGTGCCACCAGCAGAGATGGGAGGGGCTCTTGGCGATTTAGCAATCAGCCCCAGCATTTT. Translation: CATSRDGRGSWRFSNQPQHF.

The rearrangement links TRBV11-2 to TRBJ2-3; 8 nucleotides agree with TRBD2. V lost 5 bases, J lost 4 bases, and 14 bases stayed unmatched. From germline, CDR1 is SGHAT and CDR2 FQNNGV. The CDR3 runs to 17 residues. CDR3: CASSLPMIGGAPDTQYF. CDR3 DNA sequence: TGTGCCAGCAGCCTACCTATGATCGGGGGGGCCCCAGATACGCAGTATTTT.

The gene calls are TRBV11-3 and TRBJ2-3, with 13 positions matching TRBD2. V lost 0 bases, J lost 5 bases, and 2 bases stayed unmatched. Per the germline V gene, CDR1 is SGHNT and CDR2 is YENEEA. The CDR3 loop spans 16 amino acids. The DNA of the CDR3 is TGTGCCAGCAGCTTAGATACTAGCGGGGGGGGAGATACGCAGTATTTT. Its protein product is CASSLDTSGGGDTQYF.

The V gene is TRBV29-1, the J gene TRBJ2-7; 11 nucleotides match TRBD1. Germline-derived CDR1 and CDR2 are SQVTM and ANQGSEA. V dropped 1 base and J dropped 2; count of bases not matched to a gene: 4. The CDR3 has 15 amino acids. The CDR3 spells CSVEGLGQGAYEQYF. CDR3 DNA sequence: TGCAGCGTTGAAGGGCTGGGACAGGGGGCCTACGAGCAGTACTTC.

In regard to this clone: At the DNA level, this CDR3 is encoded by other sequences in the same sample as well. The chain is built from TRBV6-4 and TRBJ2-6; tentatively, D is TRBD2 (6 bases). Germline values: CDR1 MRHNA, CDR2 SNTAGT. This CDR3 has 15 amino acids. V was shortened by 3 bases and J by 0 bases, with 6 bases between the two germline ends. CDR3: CASSEGGSGANVLTF. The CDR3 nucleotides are TGTGCCAGCAGTGAGGGGGGCTCTGGGGCCAACGTCCTGACTTTC.

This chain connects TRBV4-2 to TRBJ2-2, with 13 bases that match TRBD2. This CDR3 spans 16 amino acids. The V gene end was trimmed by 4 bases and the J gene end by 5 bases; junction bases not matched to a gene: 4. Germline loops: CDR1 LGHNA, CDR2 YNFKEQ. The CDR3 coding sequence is TGTGCCAGCAGCCTACCGGGACTAGCGGGAACCGGGGAGCTGTTTTTT. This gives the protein CASSLPGLAGTGELFF.

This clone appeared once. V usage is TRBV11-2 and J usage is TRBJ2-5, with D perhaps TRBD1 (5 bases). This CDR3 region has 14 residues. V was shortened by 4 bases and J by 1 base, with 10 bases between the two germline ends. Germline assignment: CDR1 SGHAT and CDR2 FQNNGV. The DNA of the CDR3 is TGTGCCAGCAGCTCGAGTCAGGGCCAAGAGACCCAGTACTTC. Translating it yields CASSSSQGQETQYF.

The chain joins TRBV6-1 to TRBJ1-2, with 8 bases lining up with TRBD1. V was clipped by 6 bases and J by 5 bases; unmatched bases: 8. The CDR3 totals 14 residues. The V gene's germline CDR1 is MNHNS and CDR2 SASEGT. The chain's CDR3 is CASSDQTGVYGYTF. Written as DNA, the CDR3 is TGTGCCAGCAGCGACCAGACAGGGGTGTATGGCTACACCTTC.